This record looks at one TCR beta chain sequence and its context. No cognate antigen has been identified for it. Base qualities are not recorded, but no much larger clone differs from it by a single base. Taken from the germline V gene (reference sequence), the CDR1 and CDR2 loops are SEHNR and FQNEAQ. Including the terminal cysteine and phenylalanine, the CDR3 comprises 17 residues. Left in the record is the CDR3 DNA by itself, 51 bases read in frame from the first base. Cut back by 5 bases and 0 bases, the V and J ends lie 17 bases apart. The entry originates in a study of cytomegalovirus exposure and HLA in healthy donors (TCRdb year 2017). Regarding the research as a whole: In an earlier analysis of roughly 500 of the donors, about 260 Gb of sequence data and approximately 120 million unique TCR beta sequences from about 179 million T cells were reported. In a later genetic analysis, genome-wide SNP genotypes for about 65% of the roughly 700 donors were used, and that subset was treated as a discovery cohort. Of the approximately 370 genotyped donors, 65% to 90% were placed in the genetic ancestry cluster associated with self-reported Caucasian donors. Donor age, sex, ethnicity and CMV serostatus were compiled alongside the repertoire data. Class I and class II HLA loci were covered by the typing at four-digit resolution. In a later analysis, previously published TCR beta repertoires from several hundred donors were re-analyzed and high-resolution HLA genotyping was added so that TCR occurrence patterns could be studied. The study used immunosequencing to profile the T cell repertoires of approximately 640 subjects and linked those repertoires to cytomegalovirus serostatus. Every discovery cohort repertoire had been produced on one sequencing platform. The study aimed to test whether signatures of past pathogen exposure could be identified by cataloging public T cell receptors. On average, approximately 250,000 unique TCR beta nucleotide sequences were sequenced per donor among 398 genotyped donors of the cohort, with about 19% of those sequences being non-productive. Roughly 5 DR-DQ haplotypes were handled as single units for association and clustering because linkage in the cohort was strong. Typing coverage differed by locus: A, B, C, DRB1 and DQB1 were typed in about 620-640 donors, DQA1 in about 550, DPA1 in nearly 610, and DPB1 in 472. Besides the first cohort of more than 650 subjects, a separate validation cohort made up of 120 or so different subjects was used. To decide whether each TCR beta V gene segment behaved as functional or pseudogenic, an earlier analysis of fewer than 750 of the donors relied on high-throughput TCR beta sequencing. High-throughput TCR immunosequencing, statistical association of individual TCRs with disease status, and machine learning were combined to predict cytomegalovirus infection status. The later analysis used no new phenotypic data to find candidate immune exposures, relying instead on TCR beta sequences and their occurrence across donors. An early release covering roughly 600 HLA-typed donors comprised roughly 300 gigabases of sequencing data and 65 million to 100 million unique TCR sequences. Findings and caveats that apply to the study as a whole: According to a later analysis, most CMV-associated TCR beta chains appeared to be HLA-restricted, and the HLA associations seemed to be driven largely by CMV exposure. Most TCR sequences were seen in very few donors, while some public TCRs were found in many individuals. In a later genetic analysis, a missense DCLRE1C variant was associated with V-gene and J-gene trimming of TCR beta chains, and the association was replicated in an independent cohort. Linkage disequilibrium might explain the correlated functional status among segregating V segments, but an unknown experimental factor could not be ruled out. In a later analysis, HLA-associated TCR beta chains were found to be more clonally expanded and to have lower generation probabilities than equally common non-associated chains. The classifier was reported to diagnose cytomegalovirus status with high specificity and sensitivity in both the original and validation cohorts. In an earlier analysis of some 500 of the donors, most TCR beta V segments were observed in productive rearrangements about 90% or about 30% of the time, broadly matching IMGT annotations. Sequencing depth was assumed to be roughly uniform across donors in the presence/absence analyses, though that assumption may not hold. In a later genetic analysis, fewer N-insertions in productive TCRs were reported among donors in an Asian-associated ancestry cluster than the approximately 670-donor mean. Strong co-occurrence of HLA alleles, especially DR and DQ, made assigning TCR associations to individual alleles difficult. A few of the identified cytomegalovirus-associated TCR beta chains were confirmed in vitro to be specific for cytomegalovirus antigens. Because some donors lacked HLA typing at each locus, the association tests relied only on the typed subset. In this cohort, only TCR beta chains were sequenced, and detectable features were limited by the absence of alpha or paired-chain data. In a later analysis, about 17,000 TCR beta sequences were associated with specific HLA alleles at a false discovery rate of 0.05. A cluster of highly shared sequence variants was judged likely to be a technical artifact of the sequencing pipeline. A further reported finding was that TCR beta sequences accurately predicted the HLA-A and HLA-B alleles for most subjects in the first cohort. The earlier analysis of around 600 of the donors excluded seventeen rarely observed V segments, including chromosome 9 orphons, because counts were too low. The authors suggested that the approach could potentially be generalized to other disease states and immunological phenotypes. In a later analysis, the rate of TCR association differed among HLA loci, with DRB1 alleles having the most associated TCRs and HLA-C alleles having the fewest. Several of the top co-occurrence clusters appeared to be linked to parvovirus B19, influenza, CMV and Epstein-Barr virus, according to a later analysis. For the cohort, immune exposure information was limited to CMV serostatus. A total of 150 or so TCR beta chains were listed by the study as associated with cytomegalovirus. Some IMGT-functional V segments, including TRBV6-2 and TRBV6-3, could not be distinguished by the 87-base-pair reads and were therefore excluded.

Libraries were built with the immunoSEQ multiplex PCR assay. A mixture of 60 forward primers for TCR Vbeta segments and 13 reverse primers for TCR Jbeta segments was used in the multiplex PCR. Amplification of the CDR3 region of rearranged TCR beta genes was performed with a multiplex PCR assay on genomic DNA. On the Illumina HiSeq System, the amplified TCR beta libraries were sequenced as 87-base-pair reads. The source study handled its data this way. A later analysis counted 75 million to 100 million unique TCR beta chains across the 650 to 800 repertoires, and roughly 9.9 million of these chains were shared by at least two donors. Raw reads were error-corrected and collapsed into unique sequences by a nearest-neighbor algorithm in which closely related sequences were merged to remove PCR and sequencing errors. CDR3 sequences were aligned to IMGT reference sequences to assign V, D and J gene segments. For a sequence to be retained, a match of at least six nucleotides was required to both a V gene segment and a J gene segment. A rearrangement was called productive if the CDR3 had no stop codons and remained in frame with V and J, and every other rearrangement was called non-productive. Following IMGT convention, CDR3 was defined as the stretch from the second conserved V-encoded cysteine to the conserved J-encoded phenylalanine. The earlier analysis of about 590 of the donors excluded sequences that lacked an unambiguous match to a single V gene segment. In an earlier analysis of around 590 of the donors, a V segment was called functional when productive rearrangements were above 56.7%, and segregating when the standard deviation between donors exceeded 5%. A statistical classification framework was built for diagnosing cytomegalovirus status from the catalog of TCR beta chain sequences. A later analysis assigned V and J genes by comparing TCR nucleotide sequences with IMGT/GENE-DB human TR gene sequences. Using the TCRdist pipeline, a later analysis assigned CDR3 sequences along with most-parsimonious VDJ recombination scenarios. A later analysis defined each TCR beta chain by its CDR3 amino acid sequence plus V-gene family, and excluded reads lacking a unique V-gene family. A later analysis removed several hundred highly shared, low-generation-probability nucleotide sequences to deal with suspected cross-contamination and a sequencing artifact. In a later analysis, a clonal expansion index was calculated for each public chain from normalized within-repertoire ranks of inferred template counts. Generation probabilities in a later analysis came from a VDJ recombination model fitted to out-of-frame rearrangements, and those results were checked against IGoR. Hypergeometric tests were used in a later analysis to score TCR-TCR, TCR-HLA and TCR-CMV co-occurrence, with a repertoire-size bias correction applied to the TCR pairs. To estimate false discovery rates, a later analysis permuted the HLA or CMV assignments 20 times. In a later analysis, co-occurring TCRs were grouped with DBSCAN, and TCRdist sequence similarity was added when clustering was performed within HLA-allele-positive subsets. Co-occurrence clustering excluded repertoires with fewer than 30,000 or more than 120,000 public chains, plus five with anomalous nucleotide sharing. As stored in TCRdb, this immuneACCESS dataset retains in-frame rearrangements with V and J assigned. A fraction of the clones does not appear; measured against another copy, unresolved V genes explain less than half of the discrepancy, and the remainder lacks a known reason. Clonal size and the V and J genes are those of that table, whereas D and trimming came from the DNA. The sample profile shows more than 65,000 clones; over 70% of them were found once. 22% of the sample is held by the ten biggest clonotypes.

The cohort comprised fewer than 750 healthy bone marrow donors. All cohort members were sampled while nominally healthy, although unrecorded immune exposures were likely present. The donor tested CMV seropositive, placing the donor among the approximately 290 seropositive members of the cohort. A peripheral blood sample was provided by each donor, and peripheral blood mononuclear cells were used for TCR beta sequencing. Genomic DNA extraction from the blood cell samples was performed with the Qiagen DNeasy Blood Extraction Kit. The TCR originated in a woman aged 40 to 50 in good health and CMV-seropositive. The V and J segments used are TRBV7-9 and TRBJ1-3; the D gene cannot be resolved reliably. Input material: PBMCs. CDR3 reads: CASSPEVLVGSGNTIYF. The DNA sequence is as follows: TGTGCCAGCAGCCCCGAGGTTTTGGTTGGCTCTGGAAACACCATATATTTT.